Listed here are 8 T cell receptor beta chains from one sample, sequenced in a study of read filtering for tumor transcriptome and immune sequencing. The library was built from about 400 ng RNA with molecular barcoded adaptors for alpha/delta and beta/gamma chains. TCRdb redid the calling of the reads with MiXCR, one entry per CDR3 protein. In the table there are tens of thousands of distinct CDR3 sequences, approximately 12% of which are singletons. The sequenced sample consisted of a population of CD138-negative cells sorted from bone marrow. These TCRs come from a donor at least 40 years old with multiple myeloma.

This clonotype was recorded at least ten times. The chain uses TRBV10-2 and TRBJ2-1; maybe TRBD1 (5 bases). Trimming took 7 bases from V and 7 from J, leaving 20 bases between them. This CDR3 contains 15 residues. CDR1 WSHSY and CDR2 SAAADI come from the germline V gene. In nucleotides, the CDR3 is TGCGCCAGCACGGTGGACACAAAAAATTCAAATGAGCAGTTCTTC. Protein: CASTVDTKNSNEQFF.

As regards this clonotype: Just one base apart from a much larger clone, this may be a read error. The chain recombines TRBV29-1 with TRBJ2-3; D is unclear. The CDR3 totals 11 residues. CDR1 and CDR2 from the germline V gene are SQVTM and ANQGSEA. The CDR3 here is CSVAPPDAQYF. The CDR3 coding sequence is TGCAGCGTTGCGCCCCCAGATGCGCAGTATTTT.

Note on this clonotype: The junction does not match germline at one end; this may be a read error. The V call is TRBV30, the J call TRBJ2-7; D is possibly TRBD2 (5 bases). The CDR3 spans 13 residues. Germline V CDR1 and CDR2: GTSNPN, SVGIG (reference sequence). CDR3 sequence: CAGSVTAFYEQYF. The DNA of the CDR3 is TGTGCCGGGAGTGTAACAGCTTTCTACGAGCAGTACTTC.

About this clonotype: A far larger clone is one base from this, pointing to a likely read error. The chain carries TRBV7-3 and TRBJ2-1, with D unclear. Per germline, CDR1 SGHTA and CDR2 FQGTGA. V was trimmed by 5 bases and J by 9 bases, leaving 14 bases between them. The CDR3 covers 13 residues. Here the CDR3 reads CASSLVSPSEQFF. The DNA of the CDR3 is TGTGCCAGCAGCCTTGTTTCCCCGAGTGAGCAGTTCTTC.

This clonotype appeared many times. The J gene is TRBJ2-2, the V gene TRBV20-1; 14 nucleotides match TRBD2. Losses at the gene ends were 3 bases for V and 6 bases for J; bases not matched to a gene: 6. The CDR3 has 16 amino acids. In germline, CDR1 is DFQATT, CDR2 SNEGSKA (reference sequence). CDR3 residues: CSARGGLAGVPGELFF. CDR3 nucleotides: TGCAGTGCTAGGGGGGGACTAGCGGGAGTACCCGGGGAGCTGTTTTTT.

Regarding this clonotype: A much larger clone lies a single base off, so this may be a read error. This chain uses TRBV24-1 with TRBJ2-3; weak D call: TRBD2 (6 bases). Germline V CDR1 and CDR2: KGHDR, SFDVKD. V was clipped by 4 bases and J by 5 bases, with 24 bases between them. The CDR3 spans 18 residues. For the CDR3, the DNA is TGTGCCACCAGTGACCCGCCTTCCAGCATGGAGGGCCGAGATACGCAGTATTTT. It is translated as CATSDPPSSMEGRDTQYF.

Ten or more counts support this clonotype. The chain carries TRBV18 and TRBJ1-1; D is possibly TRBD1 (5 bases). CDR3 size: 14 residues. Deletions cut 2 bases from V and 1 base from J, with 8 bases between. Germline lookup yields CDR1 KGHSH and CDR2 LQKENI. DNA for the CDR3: TGTGCCAGCTCACCAGGGGGGGGGAACACTGAAGCTTTCTTT. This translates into CASSPGGGNTEAFF.

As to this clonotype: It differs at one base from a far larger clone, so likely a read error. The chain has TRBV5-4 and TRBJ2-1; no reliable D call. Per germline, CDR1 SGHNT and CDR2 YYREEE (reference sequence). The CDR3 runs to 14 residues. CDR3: CASSFPWPYNERFF. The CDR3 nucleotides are TGTGCCAGCAGCTTTCCCTGGCCCTACAATGAGCGGTTCTTC.